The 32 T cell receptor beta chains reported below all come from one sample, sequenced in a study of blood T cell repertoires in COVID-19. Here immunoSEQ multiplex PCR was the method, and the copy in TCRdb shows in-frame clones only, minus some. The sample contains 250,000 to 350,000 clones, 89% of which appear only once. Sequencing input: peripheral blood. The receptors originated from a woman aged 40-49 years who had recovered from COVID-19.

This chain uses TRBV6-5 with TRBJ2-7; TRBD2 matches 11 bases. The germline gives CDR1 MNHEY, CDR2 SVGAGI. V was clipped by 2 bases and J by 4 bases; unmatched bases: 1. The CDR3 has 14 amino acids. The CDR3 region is CASSYIAGGYEQYF. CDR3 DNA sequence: TGTGCCAGCAGTTACATAGCGGGAGGGTACGAGCAGTACTTC.

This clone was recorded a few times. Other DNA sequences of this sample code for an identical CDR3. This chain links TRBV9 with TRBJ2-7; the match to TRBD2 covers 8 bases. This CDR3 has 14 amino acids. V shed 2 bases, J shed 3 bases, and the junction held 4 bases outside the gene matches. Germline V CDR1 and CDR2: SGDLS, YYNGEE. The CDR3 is CASSVGSGSYEQYF. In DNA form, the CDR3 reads TGTGCCAGCAGCGTGGGAAGCGGGAGCTACGAGCAGTACTTC.

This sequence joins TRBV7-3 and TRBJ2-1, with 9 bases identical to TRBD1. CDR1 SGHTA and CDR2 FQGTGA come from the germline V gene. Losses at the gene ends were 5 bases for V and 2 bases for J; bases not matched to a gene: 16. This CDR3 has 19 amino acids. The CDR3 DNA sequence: TGTGCCAGCAGCGACGGCCGGGACAGGGAGAATCTCCCCTACAATGAGCAGTTCTTC. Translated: CASSDGRDRENLPYNEQFF.

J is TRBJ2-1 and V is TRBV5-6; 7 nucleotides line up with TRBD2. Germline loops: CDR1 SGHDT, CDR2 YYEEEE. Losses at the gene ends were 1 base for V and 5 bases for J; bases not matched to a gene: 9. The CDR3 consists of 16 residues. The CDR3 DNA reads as TGTGCCAGCAGCTTGTTAGGACTAGGAAGCAACAATGAGCAGTTCTTC. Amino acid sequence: CASSLLGLGSNNEQFF. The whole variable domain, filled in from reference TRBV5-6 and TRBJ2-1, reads DAGVTQSPTHLIKTRGQQVTLRCSPKSGHDTVSWYQQALGQGPQFIFQYYEEEERQRGNFPDRFSGHQFPNYSSELNVNALLLGDSALYLCASSLLGLGSNNEQFFGPGTRLTVL.

Written as DNA, the CDR3 is TGTGCCAGCAGGGAGACAGGGCCCCACGGCTACACCTTC. Protein product: CASRETGPHGYTF. The chain recombines TRBV25-1 with TRBJ1-2; TRBD1 matches at 7 bases. Germline V gene data show CDR1 as MGHDK and CDR2 as SYGVNS. Trimming at V came to 6 bases and at J to 8 bases, leaving 9 bases not matched to a gene. The CDR3 spans 13 residues.

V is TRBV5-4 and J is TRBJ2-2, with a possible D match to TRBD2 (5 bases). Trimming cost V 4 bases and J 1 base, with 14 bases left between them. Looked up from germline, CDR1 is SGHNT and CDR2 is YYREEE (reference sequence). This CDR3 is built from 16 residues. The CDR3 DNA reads TGTGCCAGCAGCCGGGGAACTTCGGGGAACACCGGGGAGCTGTTTTTT. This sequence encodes CASSRGTSGNTGELFF.

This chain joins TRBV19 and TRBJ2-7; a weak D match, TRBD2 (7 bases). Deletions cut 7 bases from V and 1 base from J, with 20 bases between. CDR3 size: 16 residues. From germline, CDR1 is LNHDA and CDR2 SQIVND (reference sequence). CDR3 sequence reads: CASTPSGLRGSYEQYF. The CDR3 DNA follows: TGTGCCAGTACCCCTAGCGGCCTGAGGGGGTCCTACGAGCAGTACTTC.

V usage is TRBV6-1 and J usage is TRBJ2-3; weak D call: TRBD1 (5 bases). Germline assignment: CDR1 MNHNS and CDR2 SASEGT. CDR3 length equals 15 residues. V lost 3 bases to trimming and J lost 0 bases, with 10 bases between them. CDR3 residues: CASSEWGLSTDTQYF. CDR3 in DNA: TGTGCCAGCAGTGAGTGGGGCCTCAGCACAGATACGCAGTATTTT.

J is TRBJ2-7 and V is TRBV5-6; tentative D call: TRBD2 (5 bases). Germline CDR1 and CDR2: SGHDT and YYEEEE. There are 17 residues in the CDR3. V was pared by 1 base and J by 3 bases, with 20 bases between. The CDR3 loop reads CASSLFPGKGAVYEQYF. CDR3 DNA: TGTGCCAGCAGCTTGTTCCCGGGAAAAGGTGCGGTCTACGAGCAGTACTTC.

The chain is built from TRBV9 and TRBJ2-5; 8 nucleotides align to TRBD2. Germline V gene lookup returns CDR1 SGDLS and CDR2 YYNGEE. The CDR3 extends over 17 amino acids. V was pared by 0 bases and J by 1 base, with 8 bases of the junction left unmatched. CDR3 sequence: CASSVAGGPAVQETQYF. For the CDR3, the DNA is TGTGCCAGCAGCGTAGCGGGAGGGCCGGCGGTCCAAGAGACCCAGTACTTC.

The CDR3 reads CASSPGASGRTAQETQYF. In DNA, the CDR3 is TGCGCCAGCAGCCCGGGGGCTAGCGGGAGAACGGCCCAAGAGACCCAGTACTTC. This chain joins TRBV4-1 and TRBJ2-5; 10 positions match TRBD2. The CDR3 is 18 residues long. V gave up 4 bases and J gave up 1 base; unmatched junction bases: 12. CDR1 and CDR2 (germline): MGHRA, YSYEKL.

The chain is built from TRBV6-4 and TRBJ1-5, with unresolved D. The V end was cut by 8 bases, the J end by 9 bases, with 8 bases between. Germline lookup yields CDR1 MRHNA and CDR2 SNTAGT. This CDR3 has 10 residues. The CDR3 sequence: CASWPPPQHF. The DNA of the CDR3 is TGTGCCAGCTGGCCCCCGCCCCAGCATTTT.

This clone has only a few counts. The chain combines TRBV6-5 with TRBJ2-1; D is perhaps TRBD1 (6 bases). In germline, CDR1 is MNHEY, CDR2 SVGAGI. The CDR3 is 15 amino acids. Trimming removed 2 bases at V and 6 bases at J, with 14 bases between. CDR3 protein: CASSYVTGNGNEQFF. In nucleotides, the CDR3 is TGTGCCAGCAGTTACGTAACAGGGAACGGCAATGAGCAGTTCTTC.

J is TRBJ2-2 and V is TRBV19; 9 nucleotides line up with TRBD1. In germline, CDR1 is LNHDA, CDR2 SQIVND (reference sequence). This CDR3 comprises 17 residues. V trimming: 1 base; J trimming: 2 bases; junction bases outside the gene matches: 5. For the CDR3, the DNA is TGTGCCAGTAGTATAGCCCCGGACAGGGGTAACACCGGGGAGCTGTTTTTT. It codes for CASSIAPDRGNTGELFF.

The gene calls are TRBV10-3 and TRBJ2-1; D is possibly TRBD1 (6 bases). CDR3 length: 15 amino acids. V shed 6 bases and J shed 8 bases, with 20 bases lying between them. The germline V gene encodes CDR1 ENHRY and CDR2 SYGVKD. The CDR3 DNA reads TGTGCCATCAGCGTACAGGGTGAGGGTGGAGATGAGCAGTTCTTC. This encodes CAISVQGEGGDEQFF.

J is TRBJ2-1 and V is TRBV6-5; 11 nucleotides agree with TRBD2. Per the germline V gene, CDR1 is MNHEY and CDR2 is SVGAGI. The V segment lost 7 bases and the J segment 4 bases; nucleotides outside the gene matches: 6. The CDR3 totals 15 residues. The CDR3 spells CASTRTSGSYNEQFF. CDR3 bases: TGTGCCAGCACTCGGACTAGCGGGTCGTACAATGAGCAGTTCTTC.

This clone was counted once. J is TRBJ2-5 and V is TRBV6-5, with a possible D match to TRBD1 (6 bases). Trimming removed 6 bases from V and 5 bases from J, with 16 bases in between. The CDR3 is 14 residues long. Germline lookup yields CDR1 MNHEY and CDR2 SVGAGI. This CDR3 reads CASRLLTGQETQYF. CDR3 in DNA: TGTGCCAGCAGACTACTAACAGGGCAGGAGACCCAGTACTTC.

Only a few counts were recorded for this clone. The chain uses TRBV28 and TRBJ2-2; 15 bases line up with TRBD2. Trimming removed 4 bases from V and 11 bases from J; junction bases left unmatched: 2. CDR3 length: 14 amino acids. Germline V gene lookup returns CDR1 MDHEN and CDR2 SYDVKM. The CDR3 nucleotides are TGTGCCAGCAGTTGGACTAGCGGGAGGGCAGAGCTGTTTTTT. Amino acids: CASSWTSGRAELFF.

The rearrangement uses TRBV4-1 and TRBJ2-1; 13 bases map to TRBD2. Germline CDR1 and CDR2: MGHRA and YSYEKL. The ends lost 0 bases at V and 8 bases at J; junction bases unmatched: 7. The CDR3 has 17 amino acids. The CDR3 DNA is TGCGCCAGCAGCCAAGAATGGACTAGCGGGAGTTTGCATGAGCAGTTCTTC. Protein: CASSQEWTSGSLHEQFF.

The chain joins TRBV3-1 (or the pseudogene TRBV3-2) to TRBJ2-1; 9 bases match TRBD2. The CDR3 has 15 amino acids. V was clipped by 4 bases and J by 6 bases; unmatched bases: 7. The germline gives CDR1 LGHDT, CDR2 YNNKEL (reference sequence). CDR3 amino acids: CASSLSGRKGNEQFF. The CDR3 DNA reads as TGTGCCAGCAGCCTTAGCGGGAGAAAAGGCAATGAGCAGTTCTTC.

The CDR3 spells CASSVLAGAYEQYF. The CDR3 region has the DNA TGTGCCAGCAGTGTGCTAGCGGGAGCCTACGAGCAGTACTTC. The chain recombines TRBV2 with TRBJ2-7, with TRBD2 matching over 10 bases. V was clipped by 4 bases and J by 2 bases; unmatched bases: 2. The CDR3 spans 14 residues. Per germline, CDR1 SNHLY and CDR2 FYNNEI.

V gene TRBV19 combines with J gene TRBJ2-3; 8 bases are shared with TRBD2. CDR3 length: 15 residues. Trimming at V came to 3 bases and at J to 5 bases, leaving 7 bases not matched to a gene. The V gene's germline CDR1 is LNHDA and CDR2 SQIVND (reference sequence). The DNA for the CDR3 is TGTGCCAGTAGTATGCACGGGAGGGCCGGAGATACGCAGTATTTT. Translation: CASSMHGRAGDTQYF. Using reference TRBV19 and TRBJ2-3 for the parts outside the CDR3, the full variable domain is DGGITQSPKYLFRKEGQNVTLSCEQNLNHDAMYWYRQDPGQGLRLIYYSQIVNDFQKGDIAEGYSVSREKKESFPLTVTSAQKNPTAFYLCASSMHGRAGDTQYFGPGTRLTVL.

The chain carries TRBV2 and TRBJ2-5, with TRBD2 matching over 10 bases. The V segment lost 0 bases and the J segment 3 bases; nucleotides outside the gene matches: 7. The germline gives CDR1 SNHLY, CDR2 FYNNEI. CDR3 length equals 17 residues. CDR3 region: CASSEAELAGEKETQYF. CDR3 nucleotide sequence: TGTGCCAGCAGTGAAGCAGAGCTAGCGGGAGAGAAAGAGACCCAGTACTTC.

The CDR3 sequence is CASSIVGTGSGGGYTF. CDR3 in DNA: TGTGCCAGTAGTATAGTCGGGACAGGGAGTGGCGGTGGCTACACCTTC. This chain uses TRBV19 with TRBJ1-2; 9 bases fit TRBD1. The CDR3 consists of 16 residues. Trimming at V came to 1 base and at J to 7 bases, leaving 10 bases not matched to a gene. The germline V gene encodes CDR1 LNHDA and CDR2 SQIVND (reference sequence).

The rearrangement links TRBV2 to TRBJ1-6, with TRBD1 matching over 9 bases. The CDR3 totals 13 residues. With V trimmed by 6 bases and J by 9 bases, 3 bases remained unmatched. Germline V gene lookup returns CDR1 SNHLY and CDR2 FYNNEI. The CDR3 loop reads CASRGTGSSPLHF. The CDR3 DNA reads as TGTGCCAGCAGGGGGACAGGGTCTTCACCCCTCCACTTT.

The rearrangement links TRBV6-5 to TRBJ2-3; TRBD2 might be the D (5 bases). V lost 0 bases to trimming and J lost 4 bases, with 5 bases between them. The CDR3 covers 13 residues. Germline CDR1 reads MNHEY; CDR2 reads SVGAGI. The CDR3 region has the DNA TGTGCCAGCAGTTACTCCGGGGCAGATACGCAGTATTTT. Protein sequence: CASSYSGADTQYF.

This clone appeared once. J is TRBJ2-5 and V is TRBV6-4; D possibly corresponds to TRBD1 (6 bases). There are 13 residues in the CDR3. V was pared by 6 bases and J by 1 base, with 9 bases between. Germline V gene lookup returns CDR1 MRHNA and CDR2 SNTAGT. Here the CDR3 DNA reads TGTGCCAGCAGCCGACAGGTCCAAGAGACCCAGTACTTC. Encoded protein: CASSRQVQETQYF.

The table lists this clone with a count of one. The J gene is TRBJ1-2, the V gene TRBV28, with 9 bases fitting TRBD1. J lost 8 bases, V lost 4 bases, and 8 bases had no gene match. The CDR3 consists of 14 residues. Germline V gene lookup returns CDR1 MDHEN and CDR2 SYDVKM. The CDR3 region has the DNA TGTGCCAGCAGTTCCCCACAGGGGGCAGGGGGCTACACCTTC. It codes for CASSSPQGAGGYTF.

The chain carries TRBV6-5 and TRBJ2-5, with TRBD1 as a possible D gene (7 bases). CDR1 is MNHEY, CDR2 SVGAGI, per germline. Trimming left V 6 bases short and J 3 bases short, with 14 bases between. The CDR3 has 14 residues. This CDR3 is CASRGGQSEETQYF. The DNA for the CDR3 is TGTGCCAGCAGGGGGGGACAGTCGGAAGAGACCCAGTACTTC.

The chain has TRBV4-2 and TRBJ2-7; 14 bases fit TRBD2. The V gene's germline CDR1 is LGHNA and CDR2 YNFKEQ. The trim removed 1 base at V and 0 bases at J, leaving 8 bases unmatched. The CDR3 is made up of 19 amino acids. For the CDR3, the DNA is TGTGCCAGCAGCCAAGTTCTAACTGGGACTAGCGGGAGCTCCTACGAGCAGTACTTC. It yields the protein CASSQVLTGTSGSSYEQYF.

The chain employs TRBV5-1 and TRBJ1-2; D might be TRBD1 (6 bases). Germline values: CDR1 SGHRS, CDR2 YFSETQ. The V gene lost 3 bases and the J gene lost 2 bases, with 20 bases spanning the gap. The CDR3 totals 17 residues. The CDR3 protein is CASSSGGTGTTNYGYTF. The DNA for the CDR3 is TGCGCCAGCAGCTCGGGGGGAACCGGGACAACGAACTATGGCTACACCTTC.

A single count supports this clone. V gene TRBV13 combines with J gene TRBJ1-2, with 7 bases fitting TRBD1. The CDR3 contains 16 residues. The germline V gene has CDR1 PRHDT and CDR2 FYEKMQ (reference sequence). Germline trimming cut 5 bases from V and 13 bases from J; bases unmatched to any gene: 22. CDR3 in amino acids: CASSQSTGTRASEGTF. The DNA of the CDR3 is TGTGCCAGCAGCCAATCGACAGGGACCCGGGCTTCGGAAGGCACCTTC. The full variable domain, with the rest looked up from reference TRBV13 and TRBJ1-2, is AAGVIQSPRHLIKEKRETATLKCYPIPRHDTVYWYQQGPGQDPQFLISFYEKMQSDKGSIPDRFSAQQFSDYHSELNMSSLELGDSALYFCASSQSTGTRASEGTFGSGTRLTVV.